The source of this T cell receptor (beta chain) is a study of OX40 agonist ivuxolimab in advanced cancers. About the study: The eligibility criteria allowed prior anti-PD-1, anti-PD-L1 or anti-CTLA-4 therapy, and 30% to 45% had some.

TCRdb's table, derived via immunoSEQ multiplex PCR, lists solely in-frame clones and lacks some. Found here are approximately 59,000 clones, 75% to 90% of them singletons; the top ten hold approximately 3.5%. In regard to this clone: Other DNA sequences within the sample encode an identical CDR3.

The TCR originated in an adult with an advanced solid tumor such as melanoma, head and neck, liver or kidney cancer. This material consisted of CD4+ or CD8+ T cells sorted from blood, taken in a trial of the OX40 agonist ivuxolimab.

CDR3 nucleotides: TGTGCCAGCAGCGTAGGACAGGGAGGAGAGACCCAGTACTTC. Its protein product is CASSVGQGGETQYF. The chain joins TRBV9 to TRBJ2-5, with D perhaps TRBD1 (7 bases). The CDR3 spans 14 residues. In germline, CDR1 is SGDLS, CDR2 YYNGEE. The V end lost 0 bases, the J end lost 4 bases, and 10 bases lay between the germline ends.